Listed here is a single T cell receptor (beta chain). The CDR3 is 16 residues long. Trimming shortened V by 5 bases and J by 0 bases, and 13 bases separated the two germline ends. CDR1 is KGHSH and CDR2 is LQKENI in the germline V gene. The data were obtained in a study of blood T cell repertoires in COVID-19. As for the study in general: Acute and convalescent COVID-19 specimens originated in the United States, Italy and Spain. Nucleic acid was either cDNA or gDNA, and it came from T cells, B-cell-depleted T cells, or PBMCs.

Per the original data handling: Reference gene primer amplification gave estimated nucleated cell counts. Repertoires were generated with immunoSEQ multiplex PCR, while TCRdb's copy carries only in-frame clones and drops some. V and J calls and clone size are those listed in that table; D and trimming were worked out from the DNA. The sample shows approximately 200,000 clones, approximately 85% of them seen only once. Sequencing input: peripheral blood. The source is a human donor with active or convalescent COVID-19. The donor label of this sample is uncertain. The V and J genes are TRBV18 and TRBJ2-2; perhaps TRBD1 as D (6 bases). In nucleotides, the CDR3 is TGTGCCAGCTCAACCCTGACAGGCGCGAACACCGGGGAGCTGTTTTTT. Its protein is CASSTLTGANTGELFF.